This is a list of T cell receptor beta chains from one sample in a study of cytomegalovirus exposure and HLA in healthy donors. Clones were sequenced by immunoSEQ multiplex PCR, and TCRdb holds only the in-frame ones, with some missing. The sample lists about 170,000 clones, 80% occurring once. Sample: PBMCs. The receptors come from a woman aged 45-65 years in good health and CMV-seropositive. Each CDR3 is given with its conserved first and last residue. A D gene is named only where the DNA matches it firmly. Not every row has a clone size; where given, it reads once, few, many or a size class.

cdr3_length clone_size j_call v_call d_call cdr3_nt cdr3_aa
14 NA TRBJ2-2 TRBV5-1 NA TGCGCCAGCAGCTGGGGCGGGAACACCGGGGAGCTGTTTTTT CASSWGGNTGELFF
13 NA TRBJ2-3 TRBV5-1 TRBD1 TGCGCCAGCAGCGGGACAGGGTCTTTTACGCAGTATTTT CASSGTGSFTQYF
15 NA TRBJ2-7 TRBV28 NA TGTGCCAGCAGTTTTTTAGGGACTCATACCTACGAGCAGTACTTC CASSFLGTHTYEQYF
14 NA TRBJ2-1 TRBV5-1 TRBD1 TGCGCCAGCTGTACAGGGGGCGAAGTCGATGAGCAGTTCTTC CASCTGGEVDEQFF
14 few TRBJ1-4 TRBV28 NA TGTGCCAGCAGGAGTGGGGGGGTAGGTGAAAAACTGTTTTTT CASRSGGVGEKLFF
9 NA TRBJ2-7 TRBV10-1 NA TGCGCCAGCCACTTCGAGCAGTACTTC CASHFEQYF
13 NA TRBJ1-2 TRBV7-9 NA TGTGCCAGCAGCTTCCTCGTAGGGGATGGCTACACCTTC CASSFLVGDGYTF
17 once TRBJ1-1 TRBV5-1 TRBD1 TGCGCCAGCGAAAACAAGGGGGCAGGAGAAATGAACACTGAAGCTTTCTTT CASENKGAGEMNTEAFF
16 NA TRBJ2-1 TRBV11-2 NA TGTGCCAGCAGCTTCCAAGCCGGGACTCCACCATCGGGGCAGTTCTTC CASSFQAGTPPSGQFF
13 NA TRBJ2-5 TRBV15 NA TGTGCCACCAGCAGAGATCTACTGGAGACCCAGTACTTC CATSRDLLETQYF
15 NA TRBJ2-3 TRBV6-6 TRBD1 TGTGCCAGCAGCCCCCGGACAGGCCCTAGGGATACGCAGTATTTT CASSPRTGPRDTQYF
13 NA TRBJ2-7 TRBV4-1 TRBD1 TGCGCCAGCAGCCAAGATGGACAGGGCGAGCAGTACTTC CASSQDGQGEQYF
14 NA TRBJ2-7 TRBV7-2 NA TGTGCCAGCAGCGCGGACTATTCCGGCTACGAGCAGTACTTC CASSADYSGYEQYF
16 NA TRBJ2-3 TRBV28 NA TGTGCCAGCAGTTTCGTAAGGGGGGGGCGGGCAGATACGCAGTATTTT CASSFVRGGRADTQYF
16 NA TRBJ2-3 TRBV7-2 TRBD2 TGTGCCAGCAGCTTAGTAAGCGGGGGGGCGATAGATACGCAGTATTTT CASSLVSGGAIDTQYF
14 NA TRBJ1-2 TRBV6-5 NA TGTGCCAGCAGTTCCGGCAGGGCGAACTATGGCTACACCTTC CASSSGRANYGYTF
14 NA TRBJ2-3 TRBV28 TRBD1 TGTGCCAGCGAGGAAGACAGGGGATCGGATACGCAGTATTTT CASEEDRGSDTQYF
16 NA TRBJ2-5 TRBV5-1 TRBD2 TGCGCCAGCAGCTTGTCCACTAGCGGGTACCAAGAGACCCAGTACTTC CASSLSTSGYQETQYF
15 few TRBJ2-7 TRBV6-5 NA TGTGCCAGCAGTCGACGGACTACCGGGGCCTACGAGCAGTACTTC CASSRRTTGAYEQYF
16 few TRBJ2-7 TRBV4-1 TRBD2 TGCGCCAGCAGCCAAGAATTTCTAGCGGGAGGAGGGAGGCAGTACTTC CASSQEFLAGGGRQYF
13 NA TRBJ1-5 TRBV7-2 NA TGTGCCAGCAGCTTGGCCGCCAATCAGCCCCAGCATTTT CASSLAANQPQHF
16 NA TRBJ1-3 TRBV21-1 NA TGTGCCAGCAGCAAAGCCGACGGACAGATGGGAAACACCATATATTTT CASSKADGQMGNTIYF
17 NA TRBJ1-2 TRBV25-1 TRBD1 TGTGCCAGCAGTGAATCGCGGACAGGTATCAATCTCTATGGCTACACCTTC CASSESRTGINLYGYTF
16 once TRBJ2-7 TRBV7-6 NA TGTGCCAGCAGCTTAGCTTCCCGCGGGGCTAGCTACGAGCAGTACTTC CASSLASRGASYEQYF
13 NA TRBJ1-1 TRBV7-9 NA TGTTCCAGCAGCTCCGGTATGAACACTGAAGCTTTCTTT CSSSSGMNTEAFF
15 NA TRBJ1-5 TRBV11-1 TRBD1 TGTGCCAGCAGCTCATCGGGACAGCTGGGTCAGCCCCAGCATTTT CASSSSGQLGQPQHF
12 NA TRBJ1-1 TRBV6-6 NA TGTGCCAGCAGTTACGGGGGGACTGAAGCTTTCTTT CASSYGGTEAFF
15 NA TRBJ2-7 TRBV5-1 NA TGCGCCAGCAGCTTGGCCGGCGGGCCCCAGGGGGAGCAGTACTTC CASSLAGGPQGEQYF
12 NA TRBJ2-4 TRBV5-1 NA TGCGCCAGCAGTGGGGACTTTAACATTCAGTACTTC CASSGDFNIQYF
15 few TRBJ1-1 TRBV5-1 NA TGCGCCAGCAGCTTGGCAGAGGGAGTTAACACTGAAGCTTTCTTT CASSLAEGVNTEAFF
13 NA TRBJ2-3 TRBV7-2 NA TGTGCCAGCAACCGGGAGAGGATAGATACGCAGTATTTT CASNRERIDTQYF
14 NA TRBJ1-2 TRBV19 NA TGTGCCAGTAGTAGGCGGGACGTGGGCTATGGCTACACCTTC CASSRRDVGYGYTF
16 NA TRBJ1-5 TRBV2 NA TGTGCCAGCAGTGAAGCGCCAACTACAGGGAACGAGCCCCAGCATTTT CASSEAPTTGNEPQHF
13 NA TRBJ1-1 TRBV30 NA TGTGCCTGGAGTAGAACAGGGAACACTGAAGCTTTCTTT CAWSRTGNTEAFF
17 NA TRBJ2-7 TRBV5-1 NA TGCGCCAGCAGCGGGGTCGGAGGGAAGATTTCTTTCCACGAGCAGTACTTC CASSGVGGKISFHEQYF
14 NA TRBJ2-1 TRBV6-6 TRBD1 TGTGCCAGCATGGAGACAGGGGTCCCCAATGAGCAGTTCTTC CASMETGVPNEQFF
16 NA TRBJ1-2 TRBV7-9 NA TGTTCCAGCAGCCTCTCGAGCGTTTCATCGGGCTATGGCTACACCTTC CSSSLSSVSSGYGYTF
15 NA TRBJ2-1 TRBV28 NA TGTGCCAGCAGGGCGTTGCGACAGGCCTACAATGAGCAGTTCTTC CASRALRQAYNEQFF
17 NA TRBJ2-7 TRBV5-4 NA TGTGCCAGCAGCCTAGGAGGGAGGAGCAGGGCAACCTACGAGCAGTACTTC CASSLGGRSRATYEQYF
14 NA TRBJ1-5 TRBV9 TRBD1 TGTGCCAGCAGCGGAGACAGGGGAAATCAGCCCCAGCATTTT CASSGDRGNQPQHF
13 few TRBJ2-5 TRBV6-5 NA TGTGCCACAGCGAGGGCCCCTCAAGAGACCCAGTACTTC CATARAPQETQYF
14 NA TRBJ2-7 TRBV7-2 NA TGTGCCAGCAGCTCCGGACTCGTCCGGAGCGAGCAGTACTTC CASSSGLVRSEQYF
14 NA TRBJ1-1 TRBV5-1 NA TGCGCCAGCAGCTTACAGACCATGAACACTGAAGCTTTCTTT CASSLQTMNTEAFF